This T cell receptor beta chain is from a study of CD8 T cells in ankylosing spondylitis. The study's findings and limits: Researchers report that disease-linked clones proved CD8+ and relatively rare in peripheral blood.

TCRdb fed the 5' RACE reads into MiXCR, producing one record per CDR3 protein. The table has approximately 180,000 distinct CDR3 sequences, roughly 18% seen once. Trimming took 3 bases from V and 2 from J, leaving 10 bases between them. The CDR3 is 14 amino acids. The germline CDR1 and CDR2 sequences are MGHRA and YSYEKL. This clonotype was seen at least ten times. The antigen is not known. The chain has TRBV4-1 and TRBJ2-5, with no clear D. The sample comprised blood, either unsorted or a sorted T cell fraction (not recorded which). This sequence was found in a male donor aged 10 to 30 with ankylosing spondylitis or in good health (not recorded which). The CDR3 loop reads CASSQFAEQETQYF. As DNA, the CDR3 is TGCGCCAGCAGCCAGTTTGCAGAACAAGAGACCCAGTACTTC.